A single sample is the source of the 8 T cell receptor beta chains below, sequenced in a study of cytomegalovirus exposure and HLA in healthy donors. 60 Vbeta and 13 Jbeta primers were used in PCR. Only in-frame clones appear in the TCRdb table, and some are missing; sequencing was by immunoSEQ multiplex PCR. Its listing shows almost 40,000 clones. What was sequenced was PBMCs. The source of these receptors is a woman in her twenties or thirties in good health and CMV-seropositive.

The chain combines TRBV7-9 with TRBJ1-6; 7 nucleotides line up with TRBD1. Germline loops: CDR1 SEHNR, CDR2 FQNEAQ (reference sequence). The CDR3 totals 16 residues. The trim removed 5 bases at V and 7 bases at J, leaving 11 bases unmatched. The CDR3 spells CASSSTEGARNSPLHF. DNA for the CDR3: TGTGCCAGCAGCAGCACCGAGGGGGCTAGGAATTCACCCCTCCACTTT. Full variable domain (rest looked up from reference TRBV7-9 and TRBJ1-6): DTGVSQNPRHKITKRGQNVTFRCDPISEHNRLYWYRQTLGQGPEFLTYFQNEAQLEKSRLLSDRFSAERPKGSFSTLEIQRTEQGDSAMYLCASSSTEGARNSPLHFGNGTRLTVT.

The V and J genes are TRBV27 and TRBJ1-1; D is unclear. This CDR3 is built from 15 residues. The V and J ends lost 8 bases and 0 bases respectively, with 16 bases between them. Looked up from germline, CDR1 is MNHEY and CDR2 is SMNVEV (reference sequence). The CDR3 loop reads CASAKGRMLNTEAFF. The DNA for the CDR3 is TGTGCCAGCGCCAAAGGCAGGATGTTGAACACTGAAGCTTTCTTT.

The chain joins TRBV25-1 to TRBJ1-2; weak D call: TRBD1 (5 bases). CDR1 MGHDK and CDR2 SYGVNS come from the germline V gene. Trimming took off 6 bases at V and 7 bases at J, with 12 bases between the two ends. The CDR3 spans 12 residues. The CDR3 spells CASRGQGGGYTF. The CDR3 region has the DNA TGTGCCAGCAGGGGGCAGGGTGGTGGCTACACCTTC.

The rearrangement uses TRBV11-2 and TRBJ2-2; a weak D match, TRBD1 (5 bases). Germline CDR1 is SGHAT and CDR2 is FQNNGV. V gave up 6 bases and J gave up 2 bases, with 19 bases separating them. CDR3 length: 17 amino acids. The CDR3 bases are TGTGCCAGCAGGGGCCTCCCCAGGACACTAAACACCGGGGAGCTGTTTTTT. Translation gives CASRGLPRTLNTGELFF.

Comments on this clone: The junction departs from germline at one end; a sequencing error may be responsible. Other DNA sequences in the same sample also yield this CDR3. This chain joins TRBV7-9 and TRBJ1-2, with a weak D call TRBD1 (6 bases). The CDR3 covers 15 residues. CDR1 SEHNR and CDR2 FQNEAQ come from the germline V gene (reference sequence). In DNA, the CDR3 is TGCGCCAGCAGCTATCCGGGACAAGAAAACTATGGCTACACCTTC. Translation: CASSYPGQENYGYTF.

The genes are TRBV6-5 and TRBJ1-1; tentatively, D is TRBD1 (6 bases). This CDR3 comprises 15 residues. CDR1 and CDR2 from the germline V gene are MNHEY and SVGAGI. Trimming took off 6 bases at V and 1 base at J, with 15 bases between the two ends. DNA of the CDR3: TGTGCCAGCAGGCGAACTAACAGGGAGAACACTGAAGCTTTCTTT. It encodes CASRRTNRENTEAFF.

The chain has TRBV5-6 and TRBJ2-4, with D unclear. This CDR3 spans 15 amino acids. Germline CDR1 reads SGHDT; CDR2 reads YYEEEE. The V and J ends lost 0 bases and 9 bases respectively, with 16 bases between them. CDR3 in amino acids: CASSLGAGKTVIQYF. The CDR3 DNA reads as TGTGCCAGCAGCTTGGGGGCAGGAAAAACGGTCATTCAGTACTTC.

The chain links TRBV5-1 to TRBJ2-5, with 7 nucleotides matching TRBD2. This CDR3 comprises 15 residues. Germline CDR1 reads SGHRS; CDR2 reads YFSETQ. J lost 4 bases, V lost 5 bases, and 11 bases had no gene match. CDR3 in amino acids: CASRGRGSDVETQYF. The CDR3, as DNA: TGCGCCAGCAGAGGGCGGGGGTCTGATGTAGAGACCCAGTACTTC.